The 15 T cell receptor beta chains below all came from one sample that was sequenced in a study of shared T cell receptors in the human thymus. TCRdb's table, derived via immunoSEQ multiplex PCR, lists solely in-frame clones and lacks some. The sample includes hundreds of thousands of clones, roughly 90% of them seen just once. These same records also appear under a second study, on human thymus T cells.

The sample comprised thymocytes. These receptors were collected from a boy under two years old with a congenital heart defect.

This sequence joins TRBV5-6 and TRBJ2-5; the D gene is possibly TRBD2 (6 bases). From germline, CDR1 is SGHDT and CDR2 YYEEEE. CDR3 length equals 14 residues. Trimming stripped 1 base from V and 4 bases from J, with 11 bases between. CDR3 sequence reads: CASSLKAEGETQYF. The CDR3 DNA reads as TGTGCCAGCAGCTTGAAAGCGGAGGGAGAGACCCAGTACTTC.

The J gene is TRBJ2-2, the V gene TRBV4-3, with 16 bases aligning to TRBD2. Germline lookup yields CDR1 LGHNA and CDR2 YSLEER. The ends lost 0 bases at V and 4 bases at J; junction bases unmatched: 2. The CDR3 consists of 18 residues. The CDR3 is CASSQEGLAGGGTGELFF. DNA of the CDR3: TGCGCCAGCAGCCAAGAGGGACTAGCGGGGGGGGGCACCGGGGAGCTGTTTTTT.

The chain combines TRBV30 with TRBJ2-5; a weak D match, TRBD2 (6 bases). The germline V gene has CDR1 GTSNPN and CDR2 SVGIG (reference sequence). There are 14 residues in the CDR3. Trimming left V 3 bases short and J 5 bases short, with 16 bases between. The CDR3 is CAWSPGLFLETQYF. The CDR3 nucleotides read TGTGCCTGGAGCCCGGGACTGTTCTTGGAGACCCAGTACTTC.

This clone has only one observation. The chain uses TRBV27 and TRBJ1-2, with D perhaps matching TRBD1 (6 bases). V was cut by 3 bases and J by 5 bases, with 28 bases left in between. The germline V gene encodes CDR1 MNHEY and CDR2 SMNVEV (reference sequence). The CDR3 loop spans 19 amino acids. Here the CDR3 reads CASSFSPGQKKGLWYGYTF. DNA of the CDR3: TGTGCCAGCAGTTTTTCGCCAGGACAGAAAAAAGGTCTTTGGTATGGCTACACCTTC.

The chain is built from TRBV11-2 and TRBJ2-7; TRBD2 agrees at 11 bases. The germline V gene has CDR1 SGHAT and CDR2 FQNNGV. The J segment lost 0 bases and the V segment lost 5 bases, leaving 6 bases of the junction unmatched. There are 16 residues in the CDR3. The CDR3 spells CASSPGGLAVSYEQYF. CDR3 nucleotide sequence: TGTGCCAGCAGCCCAGGGGGACTAGCGGTCTCCTACGAGCAGTACTTC.

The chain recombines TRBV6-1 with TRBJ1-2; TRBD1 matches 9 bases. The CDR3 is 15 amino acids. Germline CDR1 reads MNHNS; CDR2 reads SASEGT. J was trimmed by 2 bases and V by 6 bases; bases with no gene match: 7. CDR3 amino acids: CASRGEQGANYGYTF. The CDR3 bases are TGTGCCAGCAGGGGGGAACAGGGGGCAAACTATGGCTACACCTTC.

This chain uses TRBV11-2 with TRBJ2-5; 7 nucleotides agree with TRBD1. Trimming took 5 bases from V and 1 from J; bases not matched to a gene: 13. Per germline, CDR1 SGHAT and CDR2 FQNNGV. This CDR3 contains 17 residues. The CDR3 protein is CASSLGPGQTVQETQYF. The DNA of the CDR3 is TGTGCCAGCAGCCTGGGGCCGGGACAGACTGTCCAAGAGACCCAGTACTTC.

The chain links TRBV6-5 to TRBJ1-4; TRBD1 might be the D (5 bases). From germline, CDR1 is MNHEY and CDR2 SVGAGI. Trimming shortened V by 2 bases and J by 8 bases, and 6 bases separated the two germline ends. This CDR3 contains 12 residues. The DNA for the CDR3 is TGTGCCAGCAGTTACAAGGGGGAAAAACTGTTTTTT. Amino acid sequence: CASSYKGEKLFF.

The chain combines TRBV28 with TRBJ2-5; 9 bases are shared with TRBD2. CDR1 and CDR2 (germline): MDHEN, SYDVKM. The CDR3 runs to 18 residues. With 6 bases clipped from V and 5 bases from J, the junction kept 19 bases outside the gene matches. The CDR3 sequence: CASSPLGWAGGPGETQYF. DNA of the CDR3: TGTGCCAGCAGCCCCCTGGGGTGGGCGGGAGGGCCGGGGGAGACCCAGTACTTC.

The CDR3 sequence is CASRDPSGGVYGYTF. CDR3 DNA sequence: TGTGCCAGCCGAGATCCATCGGGGGGCGTCTATGGCTACACCTTC. This chain connects TRBV27 to TRBJ1-2; D is possibly TRBD1 (6 bases). V was trimmed by 8 bases and J by 4 bases, leaving 20 bases between them. Germline-derived CDR1 and CDR2 are MNHEY and SMNVEV (reference sequence). CDR3 length: 15 amino acids.

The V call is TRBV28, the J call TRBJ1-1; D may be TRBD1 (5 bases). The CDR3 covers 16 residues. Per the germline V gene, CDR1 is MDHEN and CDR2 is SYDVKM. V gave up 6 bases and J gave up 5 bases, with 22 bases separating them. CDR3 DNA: TGTGCCAGCAGCTACCCCGGGGCAGGGAGGGGTACTGAAGCTTTCTTT. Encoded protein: CASSYPGAGRGTEAFF.

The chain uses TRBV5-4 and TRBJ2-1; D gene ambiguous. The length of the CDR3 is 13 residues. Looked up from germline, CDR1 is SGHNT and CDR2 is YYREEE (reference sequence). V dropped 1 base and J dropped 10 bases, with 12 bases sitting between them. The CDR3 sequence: CASSLSLDREQFF. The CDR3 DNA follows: TGTGCCAGCAGCTTGTCCCTAGACCGGGAGCAGTTCTTC.

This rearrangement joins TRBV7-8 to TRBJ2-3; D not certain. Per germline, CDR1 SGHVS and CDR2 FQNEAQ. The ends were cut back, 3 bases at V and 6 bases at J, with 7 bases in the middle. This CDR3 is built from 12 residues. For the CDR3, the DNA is TGTGCCAGCAGCTTCTACAGCGATACGCAGTATTTT. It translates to CASSFYSDTQYF.

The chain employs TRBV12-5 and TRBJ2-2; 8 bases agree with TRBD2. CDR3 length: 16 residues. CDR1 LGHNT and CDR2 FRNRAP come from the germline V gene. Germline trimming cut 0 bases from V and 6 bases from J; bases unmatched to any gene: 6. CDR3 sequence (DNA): TGTGCTAGTGGTTTGGTAAACGGGAGGGGTCCCGGGGAGCTGTTTTTT. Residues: CASGLVNGRGPGELFF.

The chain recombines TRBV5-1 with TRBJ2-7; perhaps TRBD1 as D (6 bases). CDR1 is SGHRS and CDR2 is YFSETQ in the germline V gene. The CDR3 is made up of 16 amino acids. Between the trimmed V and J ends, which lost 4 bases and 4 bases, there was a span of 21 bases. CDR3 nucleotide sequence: TGCGCCAGCAGCCCCTCGAGCGGACAGCCCCCTTACGAGCAGTACTTC. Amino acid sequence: CASSPSSGQPPYEQYF. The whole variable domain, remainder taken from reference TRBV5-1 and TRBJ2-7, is KAGVTQTPRYLIKTRGQQVTLSCSPISGHRSVSWYQQTPGQGLQFLFEYFSETQRNKGNFPGRFSGRQFSNSRSEMNVSTLELGDSALYLCASSPSSGQPPYEQYFGPGTRLTVT.